Below are 3 T cell receptor beta chains sequenced from a single sample in a study of cytomegalovirus exposure and HLA in healthy donors (dated 2017 in TCRdb). Receptor libraries were prepared by the immunoSEQ multiplex PCR assay. TCRdb limited this immuneACCESS table to in-frame rearrangements with V and J called. A share of clones is missing; checked studies link under half to unresolved V genes, and the rest is unexplained. The sample yields 150,000 to 200,000 clones; 85% to 90% were counted once. 4% to 5% of the sample is in the top ten clones. Material for sequencing was PBMCs. These receptors all come from a man between 18 and 35 years old in good health and CMV-seropositive.

The rearrangement uses TRBV2 and TRBJ2-7, with 7 bases that match TRBD2. Germline values: CDR1 SNHLY, CDR2 FYNNEI. CDR3 size: 16 residues. Trimming took 1 base from V and 0 from J; bases not matched to a gene: 6. CDR3 in DNA: TGTGCCAGCAGTGAAGAAAGCGGGGCCTACTCCTACGAGCAGTACTTC. It specifies CASSEESGAYSYEQYF.

The genes are TRBV11-3 and TRBJ2-3; TRBD2 agrees at 11 bases. CDR3 length: 19 amino acids. Germline V lookup: CDR1 SGHNT, CDR2 YENEEA. Losses at the gene ends were 6 bases for V and 1 base for J; bases not matched to a gene: 15. Written as DNA, the CDR3 is TGTGCCAGCAGTCGATACGGGACTAGCGGTTCCCAAGGCACAGATACGCAGTATTTT. This gives the protein CASSRYGTSGSQGTDTQYF.

The J gene is TRBJ2-7, the V gene TRBV11-2, with D maybe TRBD2 (6 bases). Germline-derived CDR1 and CDR2 are SGHAT and FQNNGV. CDR3 length equals 14 residues. V gave up 5 bases and J gave up 6 bases, with 17 bases separating them. The CDR3 nucleotides are TGTGCCAGCAGCCAAGCTAGCGCTGGGGGCGAGCAGTACTTC. Its protein product is CASSQASAGGEQYF.